The clone carrying this T cell receptor beta chain was detected only once. This sample is part of a study of T cells in Graves' hyperthyroidism and ophthalmopathy. Trimming removed 7 bases from V and 7 bases from J; junction bases left unmatched: 9. The length of the CDR3 is 14 residues. Per the germline V gene, CDR1 is MDHEN and CDR2 is SYDVKM. Disease duration was under 3 months in the ophthalmopathy patients, who also had a Clinical Activity Score of at least 3 and a NOSPECS grade of at least 4. From 10 ml of fresh peripheral blood, PBMCs were isolated. Amplified TCR beta CDR3 regions came from RNA transcripts. HTBI primers were the set used in a first-round RT-PCR of the TCR CDR3. MiXCR, run by TCRdb on the multiplex PCR reads, gives a single entry per CDR3 protein. The sample records 620,000 or so distinct CDR3 sequences, about 14% being singletons.

This TCR derives from a woman in her 50s with Graves' ophthalmopathy. Material: blood. The V gene is TRBV28, the J gene TRBJ2-2; 7 bases agree with TRBD1. The CDR3 protein is CASKLGGSIGELFF. CDR3 sequence (DNA): TGTGCCAGCAAATTAGGGGGCTCCATCGGGGAGCTGTTTTTT. The full variable domain, in which reference TRBV28 and TRBJ2-2 provide the parts outside the CDR3, is DVKVTQSSRYLVKRTGEKVFLECVQDMDHENMFWYRQDPGLGLRLIYFSYDVKMKEKGDIPEGYSVSREKKERFSLILESASTNQTSMYLCASKLGGSIGELFFGEGSRLTVL.